The rows below give T cell receptor beta chains drawn from one sample of a study of cytomegalovirus exposure and HLA in healthy donors. Using immunoSEQ multiplex PCR, the repertoire was profiled, and TCRdb retains in-frame clones only, with some absent. Of about 150,000 clones listed, roughly 79% were seen once; the top ten hold 1.1%. The sequencing input was PBMCs. The receptors here all came from a male donor in good health and CMV-seronegative. The CDR3 runs from the conserved cysteine through the conserved F or W. Size is stated for part of the rows, as once, few or many counts, or as a class when the clone is expanded.

size	V	J	CDR3
-	TRBV27	TRBJ2-2	CASSFVGATGELFF
-	TRBV11-2	TRBJ2-7	CASFSGAGSIYYEQYF
-	TRBV14	TRBJ2-7	CASSHDSLWPYEQYF
-	TRBV6-5	TRBJ2-1	CASMLPRGSYNEQFF
few	TRBV5-4	TRBJ1-4	CASSSLQESNEKLFF
-	TRBV5-1	TRBJ2-1	CASSPMGGKNEQFF
once	TRBV30	TRBJ2-7	CAWNPRNRGAYEQYF
-	TRBV5-8	TRBJ1-2	CASSLNSNYGYTF
few	TRBV6-6	TRBJ1-1	CASTQEGTEAFF
-	TRBV9	TRBJ2-2	CANPTSGGPDTGELFF
-	TRBV5-1	TRBJ2-7	CASSFPLAGPTYEQYF
-	TRBV5-8	TRBJ1-2	CASSAGLNNYGYTF
-	TRBV5-4	TRBJ2-2	CASSLVLAGDTGELFF
-	TRBV6-5	TRBJ1-2	CASSRFEGGGYGYTF
-	TRBV20-1	TRBJ2-2	CSAVDTGELFF
-	TRBV30	TRBJ1-2	CAWSENRYGYTF
-	TRBV5-1	TRBJ2-1	CASSFLSEQFF
-	TRBV5-6	TRBJ1-3	CASHTGQHSGNTIYF
-	TRBV6-1	TRBJ1-5	CASSEQALNRPQHF
-	TRBV7-2	TRBJ2-1	CASSLSGLAGNEQFF
-	TRBV6-5	TRBJ1-1	CASSYSALKNTEAFF
-	TRBV7-2	TRBJ1-2	CASSPGQTNYGYTF
-	TRBV6-5	TRBJ1-2	CASSYSTGGSDGYTF
few	TRBV5-1	TRBJ2-7	CASSLARSGGYEQYF